This TCR beta chain was observed in a study of CD8 T cells in Susac syndrome. cDNA came from about 0.5 to 1 ug RNA primed by random hexamers. TCRdb itself ran the immunoSEQ multiplex PCR reads through MiXCR, one entry per CDR3 protein. The sample has 65,000 to 80,000 distinct CDR3 sequences; 75% to 95% are singletons. Per germline, CDR1 KGHDR and CDR2 SFDVKD. The V end lost 1 base, the J end lost 7 bases, and 7 bases lay between the germline ends. The CDR3 length is 12 residues. The clonotype comes from a human donor with multiple sclerosis. Sequencing used CD8+ T cells from PBMCs. The gene calls are TRBV24-1 and TRBJ2-7; weak D call: TRBD2 (5 bases). The CDR3 is CATSDFTGEQYF. DNA for the CDR3: TGTGCCACCAGTGATTTTACGGGAGAGCAGTACTTC.